Below are 29 T cell receptor beta chains sequenced from a single sample in a study of tumor and adjacent non-tumor tissue in lung cancer. TCRbeta libraries were built with three rounds of nested PCR, modified from ARM-PCR. MiXCR, run by TCRdb on the multiplex PCR reads, gives a single entry per CDR3 protein. The data contain around 70,000 distinct CDR3 sequences, 50% to 60% of them seen just once; the ten biggest clones take up 20% to 25%. This sample's RNA came from whole unsorted tissue. Sequencing input: lung tumor tissue. All receptors come from a man between 45 and 60 years old with non-small cell lung cancer.

This clonotype qualifies as medium-sized. This chain links TRBV11-2 with TRBJ2-7; perhaps TRBD1 as D (6 bases). With 0 bases removed from V and 0 bases from J, the gap between germline ends came to 9 bases. Germline V CDR1 and CDR2: SGHAT, FQNNGV. CDR3 size: 15 residues. The chain's CDR3 is CASSLDWDNSYEQYF. CDR3 nucleotide sequence: TGTGCCAGCAGCTTAGATTGGGACAACTCCTACGAGCAGTACTTC. Supplemented by reference TRBV11-2 and TRBJ2-7, the full variable domain reads EAGVAQSPRYKIIEKRQSVAFWCNPISGHATLYWYQQILGQGPKLLIQFQNNGVVDDSQLPKDRFSAERLKGVDSTLKIQPAKLEDSAVYLCASSLDWDNSYEQYFGPGTRLTVT.

For this clonotype: This may come from a read error, since a much larger clone is one base off. J is TRBJ2-3 and V is TRBV6-2 or TRBV6-3; TRBD2 matches at 7 bases. V lost 5 bases and J lost 4; bases outside the gene matches: 12. The CDR3 spans 16 residues. Germline CDR1 MNHEY, CDR2 SVGEGT. The CDR3 reads CASSRATSWLSDTQYF. The CDR3 DNA reads TGTGCCAGCAGTCGAGCGACTAGCTGGCTTTCAGATACGCAGTATTTT.

Regarding this clonotype: The junction and the germline gene differ at one end; a read error may be behind it. The chain is built from TRBV29-1 and TRBJ1-4; 7 bases map to TRBD1. The V gene's germline CDR1 is SQVTM and CDR2 ANQGSEA. The CDR3 extends over 11 amino acids. The CDR3, as DNA: TGCGGCGTCGTAGACAGGGCTCCGATGTTTTTT. Protein sequence: CGVVDRAPMFF.

There are many counts of this clonotype. The CDR3 reads CASRNPYEQYF. The DNA of the CDR3 is TGTGCCAGCAGGAACCCCTACGAGCAGTACTTC. The chain combines TRBV6-1 with TRBJ2-7; no clear D. CDR1 and CDR2 from the germline V gene are MNHNS and SASEGT. V gave up 6 bases and J gave up 2 bases, with 5 bases separating them. The CDR3 runs 11 residues.

As to this clonotype: In this CDR3 the conserved last residue, phenylalanine or tryptophan, is missing, so a read error is likely. The DNA is omitted, as the CDR3 cannot be located on it reliably, and the CDR3 follows TCRdb's listing. V is TRBV10-3 and J is TRBJ1-2; the DNA was not used to check the table's D call, TRBD1. Germline V gene data show CDR1 as ENHRY and CDR2 as SYGVKD. The CDR3 has 13 amino acids, counting both end residues. The CDR3 sequence: CAIGTGANYGYTL.

The chain joins TRBV11-3 to TRBJ2-1; 8 positions agree with TRBD2. This CDR3 has 16 amino acids. Germline V lookup: CDR1 SGHNT, CDR2 YENEEA. Trimming cost V 9 bases and J 8 bases; bases outside gene matches: 18. CDR3 protein: CASSARGTSGRDEQFF. CDR3 coding DNA: TGTGCCAGTAGCGCCCGCGGGACTAGTGGGAGAGATGAGCAGTTCTTC.

The chain combines TRBV6-6 with TRBJ2-3; weak D call: TRBD2 (5 bases). V lost 0 bases to trimming and J lost 4 bases, with 20 bases between them. The CDR3 contains 18 residues. Per the germline V gene, CDR1 is MNHNY and CDR2 is SVGAGI (reference sequence). The DNA of the CDR3 is TGTGCCAGCAGTTACTCGATGGATAGTGGGCTTAGCGCAGATACGCAGTATTTT. It encodes CASSYSMDSGLSADTQYF.

A note on this clonotype: An end of the junction differs from the germline gene, which may be a read error. This chain links TRBV6-2 or TRBV6-3 with TRBJ2-1; the match to TRBD2 covers 9 bases. The CDR3 loop spans 15 amino acids. CDR1 is MNHEY and CDR2 is SVGEGT in the germline V gene. CDR3: CASTPWASGDNEQFF. The CDR3 DNA is TGTGCCAGCACTCCCTGGGCTAGCGGGGACAATGAGCAATTCTTC.

A word on this clonotype: One end of the junction varies from germline; a read error may be responsible. V is TRBV29-1 and J is TRBJ2-6, with D maybe TRBD1 (5 bases). This CDR3 is 14 amino acids long. Per the germline V gene, CDR1 is SQVTM and CDR2 is ANQGSEA. This CDR3 reads CGVGELGGANVLAF. The CDR3 DNA reads as TGCGGCGTTGGAGAGCTCGGTGGGGCCAACGTCCTGGCTTTC.

As regards this clonotype: This may be a read error, as it is one base from a much larger clone. The V and J genes are TRBV6-2 or TRBV6-3 and TRBJ2-5, with 16 bases fitting TRBD2. The CDR3 spans 19 residues. With V trimmed by 2 bases and J by 4 bases, 10 bases remained unmatched. Looked up from germline, CDR1 is MNHEY and CDR2 is SVGEGT. The CDR3 nucleotides read TGTGCCAGCAGTTACGGCTATGGGACTAGCGGGGGGGCCCGAGAGACCCAGTACTTC. It encodes CASSYGYGTSGGARETQYF.

This clonotype appeared many times. The rearrangement uses TRBV10-3 and TRBJ2-5; 12 nucleotides agree with TRBD2. Trimming cost V 7 bases and J 3 bases; bases outside gene matches: 6. CDR3 size: 15 residues. From germline, CDR1 is ENHRY and CDR2 SYGVKD. The CDR3 sequence: CAITPTSGGKETQYF. The CDR3 nucleotides are TGTGCCATCACCCCGACTAGCGGGGGCAAAGAGACCCAGTACTTC.

With regard to this clonotype: At one of its ends the junction is not consistent with the germline gene, which may arise from a read error. The CDR3 region is CASSTGLAGSFYNDQFF. In DNA, the CDR3 is TGTGCCAGCAGCACAGGACTAGCGGGGAGCTTCTACAATGACCAGTTCTTC. The V and J genes are TRBV5-4 and TRBJ2-1; 12 positions match TRBD2. CDR3 size: 17 residues. Germline loops: CDR1 SGHNT, CDR2 YYREEE (reference sequence).

This chain joins TRBV11-2 and TRBJ1-2; TRBD1 might be the D (6 bases). CDR3 length equals 15 residues. The germline CDR1 and CDR2 sequences are SGHAT and FQNNGV. Trimming cost V 6 bases and J 3 bases, with 17 bases left between them. Written as DNA, the CDR3 is TGTGCCAGCAGTGGGCGGAGGGGGGGCCACTATGGCTACACCTTC. Translating it yields CASSGRRGGHYGYTF.

The J gene is TRBJ1-5, the V gene TRBV15, with D perhaps matching TRBD1 (6 bases). The V gene lost 8 bases and the J gene lost 1 base, with 15 bases spanning the gap. This CDR3 spans 15 amino acids. Germline assignment: CDR1 LNHNV and CDR2 YYDKDF (reference sequence). The CDR3 is CATVETGGSNQPQHF. The CDR3 region has the DNA TGTGCCACCGTCGAGACAGGCGGAAGCAATCAGCCCCAGCATTTT.

On this clonotype: Sequence at one end of the junction differs from germline and may be a read error. This rearrangement joins TRBV4-1 to TRBJ1-1; 10 bases line up with TRBD1. The germline V gene has CDR1 MGHRA and CDR2 YSYEKL. This CDR3 comprises 15 residues. CDR3 in amino acids: CAGSQWTGGLSEAFF. CDR3 coding DNA: TGCGCCGGCAGCCAATGGACAGGGGGTCTCAGTGAAGCTTTCTTT.

CDR3 sequence (DNA): TGTGCCAGCAGCTCGCGGGGGGGCCTCGCAGATACGCAGTATTTT. Residues: CASSSRGGLADTQYF. The J gene is TRBJ2-3, the V gene TRBV7-9; TRBD2 aligns across 9 bases. This CDR3 has 15 amino acids. Germline V gene sequence: CDR1 SEHNR, CDR2 FQNEAQ (reference sequence). V was clipped by 4 bases and J by 4 bases; unmatched bases: 6.

With respect to this clonotype: A read error may produce the germline difference seen at one junction end. The chain combines TRBV11-3 with TRBJ2-6; D tentatively reads TRBD1 or TRBD2 (5 bases each). The CDR3 contains 14 residues. Looked up from germline, CDR1 is SGHNT and CDR2 is YENEEA. The DNA for the CDR3 is TGTGCCAGGAGCTTCAGGTCTGGGACGAACGTCCTGACTTTC. Translation gives CARSFRSGTNVLTF.

This clonotype was found many times. This sequence joins TRBV6-6 and TRBJ1-6; weak D call: TRBD1 (6 bases). Germline-derived CDR1 and CDR2 are MNHNY and SVGAGI (reference sequence). This CDR3 has 17 residues. V lost 5 bases, J lost 0 bases, and 14 bases lay in between. The CDR3 loop reads CASSDGQSSSYNSPLHF. The CDR3 bases are TGTGCCAGCAGTGACGGACAGTCGAGCTCCTATAATTCACCCCTCCACTTT.

For this clonotype: Because it lacks the conserved phenylalanine or tryptophan at the end, this CDR3 is likely a read error. The chain couples TRBV6-5 to TRBJ2-5, with a tentative D call TRBD1 (6 bases). This CDR3 is 14 amino acids long. In germline, CDR1 is MNHEY, CDR2 SVGAGI. The CDR3 DNA is TGTGCCGGCAGTCAACAGGGTTTTGGAGAGACCCAGTACTCC. Translating gives CAGSQQGFGETQYS.

Regarding this clonotype: The junction and the germline gene differ at one end; a read error may be behind it. CDR3 loop: CASSLARQPLF. CDR3 nucleotide sequence: TGTGCCAGCAGCTTAGCCAGACAGCCTCTCTTC. The V call is TRBV7-9, the J call TRBJ1-2; possible D gene TRBD1, 5 bases. Germline lookup yields CDR1 SEHNR and CDR2 FQNEAQ (reference sequence). This CDR3 region has 11 residues.

In regard to this clonotype: This likely comes from a read error, as the CDR3 has no conserved phenylalanine or tryptophan at its end. The chain employs TRBV4-1 and TRBJ1-2; D is unclear. Germline assignment: CDR1 MGHRA and CDR2 YSYEKL. The CDR3 extends over 12 amino acids. CDR3 amino acids: CASSQDGYDYTL. CDR3 in DNA: TGCGCCAGCAGCCAAGATGGCTATGACTACACCTTA.

Concerning this clonotype itself: One end of the junction does not line up with germline, which may come from a read error. The genes are TRBV4-1 and TRBJ1-1; 7 nucleotides match TRBD1. CDR3 length: 16 amino acids. Germline V gene lookup returns CDR1 MGHRA and CDR2 YSYEKL. The CDR3 DNA is TGCGCCAGCAGCCTCGAGAGGACAGGCATGAGCACTGGAGCTTTCTTT. It encodes CASSLERTGMSTGAFF.

As concerns this clonotype: A read error may produce the germline difference seen at one junction end. The V call is TRBV10-2, the J call TRBJ1-5; D unresolved. Germline-derived CDR1 and CDR2 are WSHSY and SAAADI. The CDR3 has 12 amino acids. The chain's CDR3 is CASSTVPQPQHF. The CDR3 nucleotides are TGCGCCAGCAGTACCGTGCCTCAGCCCCAACATTTT.

This clonotype has a handful of counts. Possible read error: a much larger clone is one base away. The chain couples TRBV20-1 to TRBJ2-3; 8 bases map to TRBD2. Losses at the gene ends were 7 bases for V and 4 bases for J; bases not matched to a gene: 4. The CDR3 runs to 12 residues. Germline V gives CDR1 DFQATT, CDR2 SNEGSKA (reference sequence). CDR3 coding DNA: TGCAGTGTGGCGGGGGGCGCAGATACGCAGTATTTT. It yields the protein CSVAGGADTQYF.

On this clonotype: This CDR3 fails to terminate in the conserved phenylalanine or tryptophan, so it likely reflects a read error. V is TRBV11-1 and J is TRBJ2-7; TRBD1 is a possible D gene (5 bases). This CDR3 spans 12 amino acids. Germline V gene data show CDR1 as SGHAT and CDR2 as FQDESV (reference sequence). The chain's CDR3 is CAGSSIRDEQYS. In nucleotides, the CDR3 is TGTGCCGGCAGCTCTATCAGGGACGAGCAGTACTCC.

Concerning this clonotype itself: The junction differs from germline at one of its ends, possibly a read error. The rearrangement links TRBV5-1 to TRBJ2-5; no firm D call. CDR3 length: 14 amino acids. CDR1 SGHRS and CDR2 YFSETQ come from the germline V gene. In nucleotides, the CDR3 is TGCGCCAGCAGCTTCATGGTAGCCCAAGATACCCTGTACTTC. As protein: CASSFMVAQDTLYF.

This chain connects TRBV11-2 to TRBJ1-5; a weak D match, TRBD1 (6 bases). Germline V gives CDR1 SGHAT, CDR2 FQNNGV. The length of the CDR3 is 17 residues. Trimming stripped 5 bases from V and 3 bases from J, with 20 bases between. The CDR3 DNA follows: TGTGCCAGCAGCCAGGCGAGGGGCAGGGGAGACAATCAGCCCCAGCATTTT. Translation: CASSQARGRGDNQPQHF.

This clonotype occurred a few times. The junction departs from germline at one end; a sequencing error may be responsible. The gene calls are TRBV5-1 and TRBJ2-3, with 7 nucleotides matching TRBD1. The CDR3 extends over 14 amino acids. The germline V gene has CDR1 SGHRS and CDR2 YFSETQ. The CDR3 loop is CASSRGPSTDTQYF. CDR3 coding DNA: TGCGCCAGCTCTAGGGGGCCTAGCACAGATACGCAGTATTTC.

In its sample, this clonotype was seen many times. The genes are TRBV6-5 and TRBJ2-7, with D tentatively TRBD2 (5 bases). The germline V and J ends were trimmed by 2 bases and 4 bases, with 12 bases remaining between them. The CDR3 extends over 14 amino acids. Germline assignment: CDR1 MNHEY and CDR2 SVGAGI. The CDR3 bases are TGTGCCAGCAGTTACACACTAGTCGGATACGAGCAGTACTTC. Its translation: CASSYTLVGYEQYF.